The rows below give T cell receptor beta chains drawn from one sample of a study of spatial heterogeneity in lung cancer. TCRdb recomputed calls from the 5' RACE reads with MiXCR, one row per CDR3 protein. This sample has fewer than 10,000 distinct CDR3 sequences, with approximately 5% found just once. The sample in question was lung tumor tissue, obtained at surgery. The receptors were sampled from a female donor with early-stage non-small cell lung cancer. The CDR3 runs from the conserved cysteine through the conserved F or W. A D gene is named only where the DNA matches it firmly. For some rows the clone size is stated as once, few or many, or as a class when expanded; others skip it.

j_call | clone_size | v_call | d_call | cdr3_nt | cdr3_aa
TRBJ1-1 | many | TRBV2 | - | TGTGCCAGCAGTGAAGACACTGAAGCTTTCTTT | CASSEDTEAFF
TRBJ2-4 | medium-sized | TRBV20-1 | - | TGCAGTGCCCTCCCGGAGGTAGCCAAAAACATTCAGTACTTC | CSALPEVAKNIQYF
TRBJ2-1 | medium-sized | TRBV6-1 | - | TGTGCCAGCATTTTTTCCGGACCCTTATTCTTC | CASIFSGPLFF
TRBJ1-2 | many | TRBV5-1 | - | TGCGCCAGCAGCTTGGACGGGGGTAGGAGCTACACCTTC | CASSLDGGRSYTF
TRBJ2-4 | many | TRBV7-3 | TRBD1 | TGTGCCAGCAGCTCGGACAGGGATAAAAACATTCAGTACTTC | CASSSDRDKNIQYF
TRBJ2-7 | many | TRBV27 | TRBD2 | TGTGCCAGCAGTTTGACCGGGACTAGCATACTCTACGAGCAGTACTTC | CASSLTGTSILYEQYF
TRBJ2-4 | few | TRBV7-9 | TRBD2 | TGTGCCAGCAGCTTAGAAGGGACTAGCGGAATTCAGTACTTC | CASSLEGTSGIQYF
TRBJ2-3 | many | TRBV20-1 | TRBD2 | TGCAGTGCTGGTCGTAGCGGGAGCGGTACAGATACGCAGTATTTT | CSAGRSGSGTDTQYF
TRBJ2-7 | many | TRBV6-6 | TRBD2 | TGTGCCACCCGAGGGACTAGCGAAGCCGAGCAGTACTTC | CATRGTSEAEQYF
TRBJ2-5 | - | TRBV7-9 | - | TGTGCCAGCAGCTTAGGCGCAGACTTCACCCAAGAGACCCAGTACTTC | CASSLGADFTQETQYF
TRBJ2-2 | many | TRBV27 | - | TGTGCCAGCAGCGCCGGGACTGGCGGGGAGCTGTTTTTT | CASSAGTGGELFF
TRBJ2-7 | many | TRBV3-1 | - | TGTGCCAGCAGCCCCACCGTAGGGACTTACGAGCAGTACTTC | CASSPTVGTYEQYF
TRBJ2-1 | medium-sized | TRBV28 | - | TGTGCCAGCAACCCAGCCAACAATGAGCAGTTCTTC | CASNPANNEQFF
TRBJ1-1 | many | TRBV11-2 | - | TGTGCCAGCAGCTTAGATCAGGAGGGAAAAGCTTTCTTT | CASSLDQEGKAFF
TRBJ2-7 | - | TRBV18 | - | TGTGCCAGCTCACCAGTCCAGATTACCTACGAGCAGTACTTC | CASSPVQITYEQYF
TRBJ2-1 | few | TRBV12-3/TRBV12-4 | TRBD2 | TGTGCCAGCAGTTCGGGACTAGCGGAGGGGGATGAGCAGTTCTTC | CASSSGLAEGDEQFF
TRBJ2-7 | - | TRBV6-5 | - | TGTGCCAGCAGTCCTACAGGGTTATCATCCTACGAGCAGTACTTC | CASSPTGLSSYEQYF
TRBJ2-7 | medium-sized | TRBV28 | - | TGTGCCAGTAACCGGGTCTACTCCTACGAGCAGTACTTC | CASNRVYSYEQYF
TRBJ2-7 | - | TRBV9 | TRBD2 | TGTGCCAGCAGCCTCGGACGAGGCAGCGGGAACGAGCAGTACTTC | CASSLGRGSGNEQYF
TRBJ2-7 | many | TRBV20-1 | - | TGCAGTGCTTTTTGGGTGTTGGAGCAGTACTTC | CSAFWVLEQYF
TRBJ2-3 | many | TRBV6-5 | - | TGTGCCAGCAGTTACTCGAGGGTTCGATGGGGGAGTGCAGATACGCAGTATTTT | CASSYSRVRWGSADTQYF
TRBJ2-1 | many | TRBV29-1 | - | TGCAGCGTTGAATTTCCCTTTAGCGTTGGGGGCTACAATGAGCAGTTCTTC | CSVEFPFSVGGYNEQFF
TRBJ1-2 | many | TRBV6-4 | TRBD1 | TGTGCCAGCAGTGAAAGGACAGGGGGTTATGGCTACACCTTC | CASSERTGGYGYTF
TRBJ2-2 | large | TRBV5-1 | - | TGCGCCAGCAGCCCTCTACTAAACACCGGGGAGCTGTTTTTT | CASSPLLNTGELFF
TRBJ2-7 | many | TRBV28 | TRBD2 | TGTGCCAGCAGTTTACTAGCGGGCTCCTACGAGCAGTACTTC | CASSLLAGSYEQYF
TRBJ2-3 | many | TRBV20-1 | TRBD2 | TGCAGTGCTAGAGTGCCCTTAGCGGGAGGGACAGATACGCAGTATTTT | CSARVPLAGGTDTQYF
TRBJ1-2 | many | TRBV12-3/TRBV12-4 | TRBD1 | TGTGCCAGCAGTTCACCGGGACAGGGGGTGATTAACTATGGCTACAACTTC | CASSSPGQGVINYGYNF
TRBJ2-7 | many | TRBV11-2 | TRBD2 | TGTGCCAGCAGCTTTCTAAGCGGGACCCTTGGCGAGCAGTACTTC | CASSFLSGTLGEQYF
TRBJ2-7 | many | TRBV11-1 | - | TGTGCCAGCAGCTTAGAGGTAGGCCGGACCCAATACGAGCAGTACTTC | CASSLEVGRTQYEQYF
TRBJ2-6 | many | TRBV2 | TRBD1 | TGTGCCAGCAGGGACAGGGCTAGCTCTGGGGCCAACGTCCTGACTTTC | CASRDRASSGANVLTF
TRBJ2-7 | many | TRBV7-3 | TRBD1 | TGTGCCAGCAGCCAAGACAGGGGAGGCGAGCAGTACTTC | CASSQDRGGEQYF
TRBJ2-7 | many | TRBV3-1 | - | TGTGCCAGCAGCCAAGAGTGGGGGTCGTACGAGCAGTACTTC | CASSQEWGSYEQYF
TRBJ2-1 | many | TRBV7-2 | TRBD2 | TGTGCCAGCAGCGGAACTAGCGGGCCCTTCAATGAGCAGTTCTTC | CASSGTSGPFNEQFF
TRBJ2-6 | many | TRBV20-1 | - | TGCAGTGCCGCCCCGGGACCTACCGACAACGTCCTGACTTTC | CSAAPGPTDNVLTF
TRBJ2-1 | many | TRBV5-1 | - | TGCGCCAGCAGCTCGGGAGCCGGCAATGAGCAGTTCTTC | CASSSGAGNEQFF
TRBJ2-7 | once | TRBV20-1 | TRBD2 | TGCAGTGCTAGTCTCGGGAGGGCTGACGAGCAGTACTTC | CSASLGRADEQYF
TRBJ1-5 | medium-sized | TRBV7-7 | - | TGTGCTAGCAGCTTAGCTGAGAATCAGCCCCAGCATTTT | CASSLAENQPQHF
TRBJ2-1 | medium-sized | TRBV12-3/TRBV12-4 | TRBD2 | TGTGCCAGCAGTTTAACTTCTAGCGGCCGGGCCCACAATGAGCAGTTCTTC | CASSLTSSGRAHNEQFF
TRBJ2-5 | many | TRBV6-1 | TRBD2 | TGTGCCAGCAGCGATCGAACTGGGACTAGATATAACCAAGAGACCCAGTACTTC | CASSDRTGTRYNQETQYF
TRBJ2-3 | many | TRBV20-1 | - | TGCAGTGCTTTAGGTTGGAGGGCGGCAGATACGCAGTATTTT | CSALGWRAADTQYF
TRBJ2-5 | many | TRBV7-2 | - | TGTGCCAGCAGCTTAACTCGGTACCAAGAGACCCAGTACTTC | CASSLTRYQETQYF
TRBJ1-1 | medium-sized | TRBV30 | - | TGTGCCTGGAGTAAAGGTGTGAACACTGAAGCTTTCTTT | CAWSKGVNTEAFF
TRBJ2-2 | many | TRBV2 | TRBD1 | TGTGCCAGCACGAGACCGGGACAGGTCCCGAACACCGGGGAGCTGTTTTTT | CASTRPGQVPNTGELFF
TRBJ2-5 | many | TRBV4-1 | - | TGCGCCAGCAGCCAAGATCACGGGACCAACCAAGAGACCCAGTACTTC | CASSQDHGTNQETQYF
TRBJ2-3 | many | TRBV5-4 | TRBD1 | TGTGCCAGCAGCACAGGGGGCCAGCCAGATACGCAGTATTTT | CASSTGGQPDTQYF
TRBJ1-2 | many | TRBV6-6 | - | TGTGCCAGCAAGCTGCCAAACTATGGCTACACCTTC | CASKLPNYGYTF
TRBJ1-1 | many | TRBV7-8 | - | TGTGCCAGCCGCTTGACAGCGCTGAACACTGAAGCTTTCTTT | CASRLTALNTEAFF
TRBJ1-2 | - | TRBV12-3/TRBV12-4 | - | TGTGCCAGCACCTTGGGGTGGACCCATGGCTACAACTTC | CASTLGWTHGYNF
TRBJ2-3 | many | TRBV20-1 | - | TGCAGTGCTAGTCTCGGCCCTGGGGGCGATACGCAGTATTTT | CSASLGPGGDTQYF
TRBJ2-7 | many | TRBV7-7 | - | TGTGCAACCCAGGAGTCAGGGGCGGGTGAGCAGTACTTC | CATQESGAGEQYF
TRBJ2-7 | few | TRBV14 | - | TGTGCCAGCAGCCAACGAGTCGGTGCCTACGAGCAGTACTTC | CASSQRVGAYEQYF
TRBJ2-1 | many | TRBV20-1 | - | TGCAGTGCTTTTATCCTTAGAGGTAGCTCCTACAATGAGCAGTTCTTC | CSAFILRGSSYNEQFF